These 10 T cell receptor beta chains share one sample of origin, sequenced in a study of blood T cell repertoires in COVID-19. Method: immunoSEQ multiplex PCR; TCRdb's copy keeps in-frame clones and lacks some. The sample yields about 370,000 clones, around 87% seen once. Sequencing used PBMCs or T cells enriched from blood (not recorded which). These receptors were taken from a young man who had recovered from COVID-19.

The chain carries TRBV28 and TRBJ1-2; D remains unclear. The germline gives CDR1 MDHEN, CDR2 SYDVKM. CDR3 length equals 15 residues. V lost 3 bases and J lost 4, with 15 bases in between. The CDR3 loop reads CASSLPSHLSYGYTF. CDR3 sequence (DNA): TGTGCCAGCAGTTTGCCCTCGCATCTGAGCTATGGCTACACCTTC.

The chain joins TRBV2 to TRBJ2-7; 8 nucleotides agree with TRBD2. Germline V gene lookup returns CDR1 SNHLY and CDR2 FYNNEI. The V gene end was trimmed by 7 bases and the J gene end by 3 bases; junction bases not matched to a gene: 14. The CDR3 consists of 16 residues. The CDR3 nucleotides are TGTGCCAGCATTAACGCGGGGGGAGGGGTCCTCTACGAGCAGTACTTC. Its protein is CASINAGGGVLYEQYF. The full variable domain, rest sourced from reference TRBV2 and TRBJ2-7, is EPEVTQTPSHQVTQMGQEVILRCVPISNHLYFYWYRQILGQKVEFLVSFYNNEISEKSEIFDDQFSVERPDGSNFTLKIRSTKLEDSAMYFCASINAGGGVLYEQYFGPGTRLTVT.

This rearrangement joins TRBV20-1 to TRBJ1-2; D remains unclear. The CDR3 has 11 amino acids. V lost 6 bases to trimming and J lost 5 bases, with 10 bases between them. Per germline, CDR1 DFQATT and CDR2 SNEGSKA (reference sequence). CDR3 region: CSAVGGYGYTF. The CDR3 nucleotides read TGCAGTGCAGTCGGCGGGTATGGCTACACCTTC.

The chain couples TRBV3-1 (or the pseudogene TRBV3-2) to TRBJ1-1, with D possibly TRBD1 on 6 matching bases. The CDR3 length is 12 residues. Germline lookup yields CDR1 LGHDT and CDR2 YNNKEL (reference sequence). Trimming took off 1 base at V and 11 bases at J, with 11 bases between the two ends. The DNA for the CDR3 is TGTGCCAGCAGCCAAGTAGAGGGGGATGCTTTCTTT. Its protein is CASSQVEGDAFF.

This clone was counted once. The V gene is TRBV5-1, the J gene TRBJ1-2; D perhaps matches TRBD1 (6 bases). The CDR3 sequence is 14 residues long. Germline V gene data show CDR1 as SGHRS and CDR2 as YFSETQ. V was clipped by 4 bases and J by 0 bases, with 10 bases between them. The CDR3 loop is CASSRRTANYGYTF. CDR3 nucleotides: TGCGCCAGCAGCCGACGGACAGCTAACTATGGCTACACCTTC.

The J gene is TRBJ1-1, the V gene TRBV28; D gene unclear. Germline CDR1 MDHEN, CDR2 SYDVKM. The V end was cut by 3 bases, the J end by 2 bases, with 13 bases between. The CDR3 consists of 15 residues. The CDR3 DNA follows: TGTGCCAGCAGTTTTGAGCGGGCCGGAAACACTGAAGCTTTCTTT. Protein sequence: CASSFERAGNTEAFF.

The chain links TRBV23-1 to TRBJ2-1; D perhaps matches TRBD2 (6 bases). TRBV23-1 is placed among ORFs of uncertain function. Deletions cut 7 bases from V and 0 bases from J, with 22 bases between. This CDR3 spans 18 amino acids. The CDR3: CASTPPEGAASSYNEQFF. In DNA form, the CDR3 reads TGCGCCAGCACCCCACCGGAGGGAGCAGCGAGCTCCTACAATGAGCAGTTCTTC.

This chain links TRBV28 with TRBJ1-4; perhaps TRBD1 as D (5 bases). The CDR3 runs 12 residues. The germline CDR1 and CDR2 sequences are MDHEN and SYDVKM. Trimming removed 6 bases from V and 7 bases from J, with 9 bases in between. CDR3 residues: CASRGGGEKLFF. DNA of the CDR3: TGTGCCAGCAGGGGGGGAGGTGAAAAACTGTTTTTT.

The rearrangement joins TRBV2 to TRBJ2-1; TRBD1 matches at 8 bases. CDR1 and CDR2 from the germline V gene are SNHLY and FYNNEI. Trimming took 4 bases from V and 1 from J; bases not matched to a gene: 3. The CDR3 contains 15 residues. This CDR3 is CASSGTGGSYNEQFF. The CDR3 coding sequence is TGTGCCAGCAGTGGTACAGGGGGTTCCTACAATGAGCAGTTCTTC.

CDR3 residues: CASSYGLFEQFF. The CDR3 DNA is TGTGCCAGCAGTTACGGGCTCTTTGAGCAGTTCTTC. This chain connects TRBV6-2 or TRBV6-3 to TRBJ2-1; no reliable D call. Germline assignment: CDR1 MNHEY and CDR2 SVGEGT. The length of the CDR3 is 12 residues. Trimming left V 2 bases short and J 9 bases short, with 8 bases between.